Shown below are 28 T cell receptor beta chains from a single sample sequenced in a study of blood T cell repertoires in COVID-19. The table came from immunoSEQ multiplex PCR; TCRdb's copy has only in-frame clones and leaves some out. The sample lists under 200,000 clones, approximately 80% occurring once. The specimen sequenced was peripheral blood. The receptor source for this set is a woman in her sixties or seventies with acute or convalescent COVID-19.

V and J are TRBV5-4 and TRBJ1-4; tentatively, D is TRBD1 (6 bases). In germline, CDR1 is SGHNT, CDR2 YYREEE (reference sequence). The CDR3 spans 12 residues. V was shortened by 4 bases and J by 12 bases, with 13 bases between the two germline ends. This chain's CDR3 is CASSRMSGELFF. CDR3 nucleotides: TGTGCCAGCAGCCGCATGTCAGGGGAACTGTTTTTT.

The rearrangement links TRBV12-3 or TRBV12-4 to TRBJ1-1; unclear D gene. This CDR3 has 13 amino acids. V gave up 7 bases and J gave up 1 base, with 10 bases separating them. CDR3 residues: CASTPHPNTEAFF. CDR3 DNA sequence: TGTGCCAGCACTCCACACCCGAACACTGAAGCTTTCTTT.

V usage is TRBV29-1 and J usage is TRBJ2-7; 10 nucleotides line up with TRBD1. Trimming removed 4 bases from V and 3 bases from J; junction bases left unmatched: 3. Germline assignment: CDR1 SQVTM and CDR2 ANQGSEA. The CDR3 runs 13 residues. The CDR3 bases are TGCAGCGTTGGTGGGACAGGGGTCTACGAGCAGTACTTC. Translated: CSVGGTGVYEQYF.

In DNA form, the CDR3 reads TGTGCCACCAGTGATTCCTCTCCCGGAGGGAGTCAGCCCCAGCATTTT. Translation: CATSDSSPGGSQPQHF. J is TRBJ1-5 and V is TRBV24-1; D call uncertain. The CDR3 loop spans 16 amino acids. Per germline, CDR1 KGHDR and CDR2 SFDVKD. V was pared by 2 bases and J by 6 bases, with 16 bases between.

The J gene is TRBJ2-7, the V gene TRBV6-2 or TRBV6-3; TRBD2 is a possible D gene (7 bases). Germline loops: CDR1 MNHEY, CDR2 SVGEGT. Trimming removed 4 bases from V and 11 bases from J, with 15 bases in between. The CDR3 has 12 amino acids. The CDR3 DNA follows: TGTGCCAGCAGTTCCTTTGCGGGGGCGGAGTACTTC. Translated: CASSSFAGAEYF.

CDR3 sequence reads: CASSLRRGPYNEQFF. CDR3 nucleotides: TGTGCCAGCAGCTTGAGGCGGGGGCCCTACAATGAGCAGTTCTTC. This chain uses TRBV5-6 with TRBJ2-1, with a weak D call TRBD2 (7 bases). The CDR3 sequence is 15 residues long. V was cut by 1 base and J by 2 bases, with 10 bases left in between. Germline CDR1 is SGHDT and CDR2 is YYEEEE.

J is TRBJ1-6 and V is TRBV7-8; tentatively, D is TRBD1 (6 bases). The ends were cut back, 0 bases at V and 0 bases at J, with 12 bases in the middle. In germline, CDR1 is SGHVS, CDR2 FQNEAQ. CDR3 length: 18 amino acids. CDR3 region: CASSLAARGSSYNSPLHF. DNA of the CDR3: TGTGCCAGCAGCTTAGCGGCAAGGGGGAGCTCCTATAATTCACCCCTCCACTTT.

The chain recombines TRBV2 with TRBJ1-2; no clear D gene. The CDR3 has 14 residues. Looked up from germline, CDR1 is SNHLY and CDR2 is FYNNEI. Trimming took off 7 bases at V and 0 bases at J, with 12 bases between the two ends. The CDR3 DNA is TGTGCCAGCACTCGGCAGGTTACTAACTATGGCTACACCTTC. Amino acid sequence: CASTRQVTNYGYTF.

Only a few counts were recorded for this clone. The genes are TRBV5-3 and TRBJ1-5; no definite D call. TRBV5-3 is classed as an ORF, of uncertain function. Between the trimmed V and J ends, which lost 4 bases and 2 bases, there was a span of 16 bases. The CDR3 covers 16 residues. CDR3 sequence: CARSPGRAGGNQPQHF. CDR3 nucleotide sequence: TGTGCCAGAAGCCCGGGGAGGGCCGGTGGCAATCAGCCCCAGCATTTT.

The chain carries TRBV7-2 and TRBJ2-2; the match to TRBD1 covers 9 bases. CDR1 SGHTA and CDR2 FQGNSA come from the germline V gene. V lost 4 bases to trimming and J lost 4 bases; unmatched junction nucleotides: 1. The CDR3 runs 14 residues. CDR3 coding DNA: TGTGCCAGCAGCTCGGGACAGGGCACCGGGGAGCTGTTTTTT. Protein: CASSSGQGTGELFF. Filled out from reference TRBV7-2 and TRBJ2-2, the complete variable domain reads GAGVSQSPSNKVTEKGKDVELRCDPISGHTALYWYRQSLGQGLEFLIYFQGNSAPDKSGLPSDRFSAERTGGSVSTLTIQRTQQEDSAVYLCASSSGQGTGELFFGEGSRLTVL.

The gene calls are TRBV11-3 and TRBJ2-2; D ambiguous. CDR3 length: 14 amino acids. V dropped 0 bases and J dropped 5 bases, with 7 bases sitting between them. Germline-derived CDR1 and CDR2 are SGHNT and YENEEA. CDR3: CASSLEGPTGELFF. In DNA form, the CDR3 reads TGTGCCAGCAGCTTAGAGGGCCCAACCGGGGAGCTGTTTTTT.

Here the CDR3 DNA reads TGTGCCAGCAGTTACAGGGGCCTCTCTGGAAACACCATATATTTT. Translated, it gives CASSYRGLSGNTIYF. The rearrangement joins TRBV6-5 to TRBJ1-3; tentatively, D is TRBD1 (5 bases). Trimming removed 2 bases at V and 0 bases at J, with 8 bases between. CDR1 MNHEY and CDR2 SVGAGI come from the germline V gene. This CDR3 is built from 15 residues.

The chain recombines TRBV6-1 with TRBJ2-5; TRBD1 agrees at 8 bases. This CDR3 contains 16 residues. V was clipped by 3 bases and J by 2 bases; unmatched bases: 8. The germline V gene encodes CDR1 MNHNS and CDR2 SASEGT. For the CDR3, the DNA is TGTGCCAGCAGTGACCTAAGGACAGGGCTACAAGAGACCCAGTACTTC. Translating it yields CASSDLRTGLQETQYF.

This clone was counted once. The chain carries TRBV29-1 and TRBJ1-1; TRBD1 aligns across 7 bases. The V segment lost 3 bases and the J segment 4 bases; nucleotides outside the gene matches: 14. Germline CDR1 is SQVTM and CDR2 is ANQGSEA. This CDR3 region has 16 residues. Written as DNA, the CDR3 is TGCAGCGTTGATTCGTCCAGGGGGGCCCGGGGCACTGAAGCTTTCTTT. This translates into CSVDSSRGARGTEAFF.

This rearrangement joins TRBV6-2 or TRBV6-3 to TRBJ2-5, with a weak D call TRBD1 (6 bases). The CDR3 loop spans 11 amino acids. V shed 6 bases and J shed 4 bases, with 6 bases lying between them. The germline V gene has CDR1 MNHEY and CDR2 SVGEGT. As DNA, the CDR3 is TGTGCCAGCAGCAGGGGAGAGACCCAGTACTTC. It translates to CASSRGETQYF.

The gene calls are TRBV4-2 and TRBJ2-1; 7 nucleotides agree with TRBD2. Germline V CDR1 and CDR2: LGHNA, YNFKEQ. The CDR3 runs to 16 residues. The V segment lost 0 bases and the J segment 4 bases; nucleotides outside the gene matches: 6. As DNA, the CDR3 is TGTGCCAGCAGCCAAGACCGGGACTACCCTTACAATGAGCAGTTCTTC. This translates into CASSQDRDYPYNEQFF.

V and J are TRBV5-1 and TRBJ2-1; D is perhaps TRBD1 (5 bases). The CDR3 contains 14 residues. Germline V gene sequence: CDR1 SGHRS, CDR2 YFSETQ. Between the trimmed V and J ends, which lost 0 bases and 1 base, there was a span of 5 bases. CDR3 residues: CASSLAGSYNEQFF. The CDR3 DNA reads TGCGCCAGCAGCTTGGCAGGGTCCTACAATGAGCAGTTCTTC.

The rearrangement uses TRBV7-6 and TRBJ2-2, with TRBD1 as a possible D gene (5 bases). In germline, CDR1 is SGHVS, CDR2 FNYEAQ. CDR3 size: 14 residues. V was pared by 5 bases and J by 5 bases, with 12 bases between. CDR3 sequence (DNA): TGTGCCAGCAGCCCTTTGGGGCAAACCGGGGAGCTGTTTTTT. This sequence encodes CASSPLGQTGELFF.

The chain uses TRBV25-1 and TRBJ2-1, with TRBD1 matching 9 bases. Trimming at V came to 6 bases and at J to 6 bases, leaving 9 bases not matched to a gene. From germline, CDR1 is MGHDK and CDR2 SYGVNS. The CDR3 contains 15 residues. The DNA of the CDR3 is TGTGCCAGCAGAAGTACGGGACAGGGTAGCAATGAGCAGTTCTTC. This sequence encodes CASRSTGQGSNEQFF. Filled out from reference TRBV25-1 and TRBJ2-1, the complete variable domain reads EADIYQTPRYLVIGTGKKITLECSQTMGHDKMYWYQQDPGMELHLIHYSYGVNSTEKGDLSSESTVSRIRTEHFPLTLESARPSHTSQYLCASRSTGQGSNEQFFGPGTRLTVL.

CDR3 nucleotides: TGTGCCAGCAGCGTAGCAGCACGGGGGGGCCGAAATACGCAGTATTTT. Translated: CASSVAARGGRNTQYF. The rearrangement links TRBV9 to TRBJ2-3, with TRBD2 identical over 8 bases. The CDR3 loop spans 16 amino acids. With 0 bases clipped from V and 7 bases from J, the junction kept 10 bases outside the gene matches. CDR1 and CDR2 (germline): SGDLS, YYNGEE. The variable domain in full, with the rest retrieved from reference TRBV9 and TRBJ2-3, is DSGVTQTPKHLITATGQRVTLRCSPRSGDLSVYWYQQSLDQGLQFLIQYYNGEERAKGNILERFSAQQFPDLHSELNLSSLELGDSALYFCASSVAARGGRNTQYFGPGTRLTVL.

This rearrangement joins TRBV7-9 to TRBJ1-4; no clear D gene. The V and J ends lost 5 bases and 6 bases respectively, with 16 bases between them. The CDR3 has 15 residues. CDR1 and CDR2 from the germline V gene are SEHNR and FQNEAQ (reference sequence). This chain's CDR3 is CASSVRDGLDEKLFF. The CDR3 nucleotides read TGTGCCAGCAGCGTCCGAGATGGACTTGATGAAAAACTGTTTTTT.

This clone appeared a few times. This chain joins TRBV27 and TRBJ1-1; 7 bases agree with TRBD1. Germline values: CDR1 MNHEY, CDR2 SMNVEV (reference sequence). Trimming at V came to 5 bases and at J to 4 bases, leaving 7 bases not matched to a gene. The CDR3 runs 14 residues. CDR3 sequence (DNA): TGTGCCAGCAGTATGACAGGGCCCGGCACTGAAGCTTTCTTT. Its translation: CASSMTGPGTEAFF.

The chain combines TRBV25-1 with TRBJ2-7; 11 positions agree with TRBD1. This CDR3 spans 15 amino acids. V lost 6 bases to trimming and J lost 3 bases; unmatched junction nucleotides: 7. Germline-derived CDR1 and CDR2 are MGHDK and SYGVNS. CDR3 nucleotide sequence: TGTGCCAGCAGCCGAGCCGGGACAGGGGGCTACGAGCAGTACTTC. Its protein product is CASSRAGTGGYEQYF.

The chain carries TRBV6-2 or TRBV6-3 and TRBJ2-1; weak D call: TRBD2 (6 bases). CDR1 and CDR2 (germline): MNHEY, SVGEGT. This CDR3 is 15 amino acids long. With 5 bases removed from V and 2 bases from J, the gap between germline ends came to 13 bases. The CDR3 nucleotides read TGTGCCAGCAGTACCCTAGCGAACACCTACAATGAGCAGTTCTTC. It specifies CASSTLANTYNEQFF.

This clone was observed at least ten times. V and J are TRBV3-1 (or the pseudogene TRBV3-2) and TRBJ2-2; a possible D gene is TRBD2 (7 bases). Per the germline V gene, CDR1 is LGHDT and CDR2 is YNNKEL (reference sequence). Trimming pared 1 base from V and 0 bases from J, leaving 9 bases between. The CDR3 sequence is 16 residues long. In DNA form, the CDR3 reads TGTGCCAGCAGCCAAGGCGGGGGCCCGAACACCGGGGAGCTGTTTTTT. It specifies CASSQGGGPNTGELFF.

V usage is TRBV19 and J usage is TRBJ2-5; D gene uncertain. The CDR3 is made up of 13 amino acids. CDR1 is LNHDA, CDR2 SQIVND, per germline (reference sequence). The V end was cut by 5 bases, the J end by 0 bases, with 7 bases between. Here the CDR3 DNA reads TGTGCCAGTAGTTTTACTAACCAAGAGACCCAGTACTTC. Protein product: CASSFTNQETQYF.

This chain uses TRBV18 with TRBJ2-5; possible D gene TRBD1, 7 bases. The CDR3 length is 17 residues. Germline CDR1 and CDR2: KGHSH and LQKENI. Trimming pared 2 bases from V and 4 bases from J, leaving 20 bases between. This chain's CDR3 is CASSPYLEGARRETQYF. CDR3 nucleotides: TGTGCCAGCTCACCATATTTGGAGGGGGCTAGAAGAGAGACCCAGTACTTC.

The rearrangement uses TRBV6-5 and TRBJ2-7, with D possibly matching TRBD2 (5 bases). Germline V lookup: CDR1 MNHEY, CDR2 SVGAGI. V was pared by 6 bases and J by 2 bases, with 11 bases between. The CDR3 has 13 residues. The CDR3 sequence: CASRDSNAYEQYF. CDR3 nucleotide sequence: TGTGCCAGCAGGGACTCAAACGCCTACGAGCAGTACTTC.